A single sample gave rise to the 3 T cell receptor beta chains below, sequenced in a study of T cell repertoires in cytomegalovirus infection. A single record per CDR3 protein comes from TCRdb applying MiXCR to the reads. The sample lists fewer than 350,000 distinct CDR3 sequences, roughly 9.5% seen once, with over 3.5% in the top ten. The specimen was PBMCs. All receptors derive from a human donor in good health (CMV status not recorded). Some clones in this sample may be carry-over from other donors' samples.

In this sample, this clonotype turned up a few times. The gene calls are TRBV6-6 and TRBJ1-5; D gene uncertain. V was cut by 0 bases and J by 2 bases, with 14 bases left in between. CDR3 length equals 17 residues. Per germline, CDR1 MNHNY and CDR2 SVGAGI (reference sequence). The CDR3 sequence: CASSYSKGPVGNQPQHF. The CDR3 DNA reads TGTGCCAGCAGTTACTCGAAAGGTCCGGTCGGCAATCAGCCCCAGCATTTT.

This chain uses TRBV14 with TRBJ2-1; D is unresolved. The CDR3 length is 15 residues. Germline V CDR1 and CDR2: SGHDN, FVKESK. Trimming removed 0 bases from V and 3 bases from J, with 9 bases in between. CDR3 sequence reads: CASSQDVRNYNEQFF. CDR3 nucleotide sequence: TGTGCCAGCAGCCAAGATGTCAGAAACTACAATGAGCAGTTCTTC.

V usage is TRBV6-5 and J usage is TRBJ2-5, with 8 bases lining up with TRBD2. J gave up 4 bases and V 2 bases, and 6 bases lay outside the gene matches. The CDR3 runs 15 residues. CDR1 and CDR2 from the germline V gene are MNHEY and SVGAGI. CDR3 sequence (DNA): TGTGCCAGCAGTTACGGGATAGCGGGGTTAGAGACCCAGTACTTC. Translating gives CASSYGIAGLETQYF.